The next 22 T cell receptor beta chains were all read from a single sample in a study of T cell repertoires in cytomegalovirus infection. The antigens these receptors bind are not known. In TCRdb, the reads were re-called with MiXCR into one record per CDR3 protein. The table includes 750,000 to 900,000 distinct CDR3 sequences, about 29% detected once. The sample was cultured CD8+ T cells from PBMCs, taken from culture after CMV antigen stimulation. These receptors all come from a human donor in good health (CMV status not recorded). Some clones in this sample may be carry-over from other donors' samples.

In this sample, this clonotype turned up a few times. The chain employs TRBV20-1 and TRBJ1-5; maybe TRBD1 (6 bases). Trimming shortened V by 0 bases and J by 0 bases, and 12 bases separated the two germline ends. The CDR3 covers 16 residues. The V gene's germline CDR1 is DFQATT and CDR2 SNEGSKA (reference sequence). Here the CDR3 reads CSARDMGGPSNQPQHF. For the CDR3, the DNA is TGCAGTGCTAGAGATATGGGGGGCCCTAGCAATCAGCCCCAGCATTTT.

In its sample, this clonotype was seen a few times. This chain's CDR3 is CSARESDSYEQYV. The DNA of the CDR3 is TGCAGTGCTAGAGAGTCAGACAGTTACGAGCAGTACGTC. The rearrangement joins TRBV20-1 to TRBJ2-7, with a weak D call TRBD1 (5 bases). This CDR3 has 13 amino acids. The V and J ends lost 0 bases and 4 bases respectively, with 10 bases between them. The germline CDR1 and CDR2 sequences are DFQATT and SNEGSKA (reference sequence).

As DNA, the CDR3 is TGTGCCAGCTCACCGGGACAGGGCGGCCAAGCTTTCTTT. Protein product: CASSPGQGGQAFF. The genes are TRBV18 and TRBJ1-1; 9 nucleotides match TRBD1. Per germline, CDR1 KGHSH and CDR2 LQKENI. This CDR3 is 13 amino acids long. J gave up 9 bases and V 3 bases, and 5 bases lay outside the gene matches.

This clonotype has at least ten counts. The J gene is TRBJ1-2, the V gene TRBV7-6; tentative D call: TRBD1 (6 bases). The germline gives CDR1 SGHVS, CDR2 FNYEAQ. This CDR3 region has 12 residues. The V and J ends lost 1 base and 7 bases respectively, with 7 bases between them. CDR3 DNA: TGTGCCAGCAGCTTAGGAGGGGGTGGCTACACCTTC. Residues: CASSLGGGGYTF.

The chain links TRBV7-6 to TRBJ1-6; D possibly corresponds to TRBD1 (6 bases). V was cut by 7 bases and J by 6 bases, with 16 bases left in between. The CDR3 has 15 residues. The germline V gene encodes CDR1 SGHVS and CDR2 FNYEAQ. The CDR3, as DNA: TGTGCCAGCACCGACCTACAGGGAATTAATTCACCCCTCCACTTT. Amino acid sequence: CASTDLQGINSPLHF.

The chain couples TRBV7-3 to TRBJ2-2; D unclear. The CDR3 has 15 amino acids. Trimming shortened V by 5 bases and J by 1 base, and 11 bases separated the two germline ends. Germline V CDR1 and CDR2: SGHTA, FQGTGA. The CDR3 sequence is CASSDEGENTGELFF. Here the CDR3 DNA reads TGTGCCAGCAGCGACGAAGGCGAGAACACCGGGGAGCTGTTTTTT.

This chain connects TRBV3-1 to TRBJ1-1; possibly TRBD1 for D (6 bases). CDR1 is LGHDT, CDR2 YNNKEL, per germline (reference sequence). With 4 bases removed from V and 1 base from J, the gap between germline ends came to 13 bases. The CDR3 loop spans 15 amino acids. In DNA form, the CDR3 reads TGTGCCAGCAGCCGACCGGGACAAACGAACACTGAAGCTTTCTTT. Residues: CASSRPGQTNTEAFF.

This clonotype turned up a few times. The CDR3 is CASSLPAGAARYGYTF. In DNA form, the CDR3 reads TGCGCCAGCAGCCTGCCGGCGGGGGCCGCTAGGTATGGCTACACCTTC. This chain joins TRBV4-1 and TRBJ1-2, with D possibly being TRBD1 (6 bases). There are 16 residues in the CDR3. V was cut by 4 bases and J by 5 bases, with 20 bases left in between. The germline gives CDR1 MGHRA, CDR2 YSYEKL.

CDR3 nucleotides: TGTGCCAGCAGCCCATTGATGGACAAAAACATTCAGTACTTC. It codes for CASSPLMDKNIQYF. The V and J genes are TRBV6-2 or TRBV6-3 and TRBJ2-4, with D unclear. CDR1 and CDR2 from the germline V gene are MNHEY and SVGEGT. Trimming took off 6 bases at V and 3 bases at J, with 12 bases between the two ends. This CDR3 has 14 residues.

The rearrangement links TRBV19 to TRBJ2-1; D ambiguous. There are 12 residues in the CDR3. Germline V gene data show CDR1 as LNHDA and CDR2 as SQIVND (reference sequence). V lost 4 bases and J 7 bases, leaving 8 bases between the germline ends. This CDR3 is CASSTRRNEQFF. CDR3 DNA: TGTGCCAGTAGTACCCGGCGAAATGAGCAGTTCTTC.

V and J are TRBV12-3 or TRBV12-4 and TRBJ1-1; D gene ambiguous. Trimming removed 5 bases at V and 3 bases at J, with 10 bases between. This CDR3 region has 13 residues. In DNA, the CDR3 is TGTGCCAGCAGTCCAGACGCGCACACTGAAGCTTTCTTT. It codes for CASSPDAHTEAFF.

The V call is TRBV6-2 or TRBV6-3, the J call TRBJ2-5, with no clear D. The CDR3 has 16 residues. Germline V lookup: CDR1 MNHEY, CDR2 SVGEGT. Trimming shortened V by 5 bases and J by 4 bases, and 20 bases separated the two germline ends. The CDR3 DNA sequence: TGTGCCAGCAGTGGGCCGACTCTGCAGACGGGAGAGACCCAGTACTTC. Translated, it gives CASSGPTLQTGETQYF.

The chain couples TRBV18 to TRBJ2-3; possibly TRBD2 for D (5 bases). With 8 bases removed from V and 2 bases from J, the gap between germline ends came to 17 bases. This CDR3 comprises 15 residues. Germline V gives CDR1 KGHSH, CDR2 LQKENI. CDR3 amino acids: CASPTTPGSTDTQYF. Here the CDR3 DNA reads TGTGCCAGCCCGACGACCCCGGGGTCCACAGATACGCAGTATTTT.

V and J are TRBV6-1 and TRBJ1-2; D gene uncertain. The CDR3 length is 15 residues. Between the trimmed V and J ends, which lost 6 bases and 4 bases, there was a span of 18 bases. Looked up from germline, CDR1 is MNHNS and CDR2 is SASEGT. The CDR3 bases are TGTGCCAGCAGCTACGACGGCCGCGGGGTCTATGGCTACACCTTC. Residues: CASSYDGRGVYGYTF.

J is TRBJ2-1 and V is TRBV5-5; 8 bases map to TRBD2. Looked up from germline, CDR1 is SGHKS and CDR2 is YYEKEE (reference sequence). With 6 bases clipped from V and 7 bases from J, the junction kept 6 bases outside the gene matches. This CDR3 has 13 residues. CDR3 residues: CASKRGGQNEQFF. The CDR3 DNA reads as TGTGCCAGCAAACGGGGGGGCCAGAATGAGCAGTTCTTC.

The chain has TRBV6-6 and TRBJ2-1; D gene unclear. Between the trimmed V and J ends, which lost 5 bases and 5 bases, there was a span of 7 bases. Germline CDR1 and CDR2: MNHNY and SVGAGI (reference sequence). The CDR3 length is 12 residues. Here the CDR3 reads CASSPYNNEQFF. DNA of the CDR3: TGTGCCAGCAGTCCTTACAACAATGAGCAGTTCTTC.

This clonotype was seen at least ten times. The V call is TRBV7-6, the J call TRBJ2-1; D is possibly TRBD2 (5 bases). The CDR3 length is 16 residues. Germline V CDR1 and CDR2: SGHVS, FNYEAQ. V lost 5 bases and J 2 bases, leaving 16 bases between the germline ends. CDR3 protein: CASSPPRVGAYNEQFF. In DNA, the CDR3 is TGTGCCAGCAGCCCACCTCGGGTGGGAGCCTACAATGAGCAGTTCTTC.

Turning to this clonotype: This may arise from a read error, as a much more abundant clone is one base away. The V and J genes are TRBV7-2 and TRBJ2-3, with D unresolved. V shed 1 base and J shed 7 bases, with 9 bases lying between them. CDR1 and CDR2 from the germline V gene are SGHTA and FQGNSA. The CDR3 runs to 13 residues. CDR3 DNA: TGTGCCAGCAGCTTAGAGGAGACAAATACGCAGTATTTT. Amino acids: CASSLEETNTQYF.

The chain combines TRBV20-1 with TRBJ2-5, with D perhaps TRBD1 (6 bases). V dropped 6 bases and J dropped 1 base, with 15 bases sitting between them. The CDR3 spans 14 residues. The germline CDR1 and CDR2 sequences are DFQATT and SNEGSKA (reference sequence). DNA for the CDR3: TGCAGTGCCTCCCGAACAGGGTTCCAAGAGACCCAGTACTTC. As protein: CSASRTGFQETQYF.

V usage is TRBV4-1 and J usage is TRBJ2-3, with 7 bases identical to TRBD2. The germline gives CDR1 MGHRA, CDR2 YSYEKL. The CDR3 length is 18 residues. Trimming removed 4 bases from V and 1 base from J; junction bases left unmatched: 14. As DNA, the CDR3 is TGCGCCAGCAGCCCCACACGGGGAGGGGATGGGGGCACAGATACGCAGTATTTT. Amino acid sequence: CASSPTRGGDGGTDTQYF.

The CDR3 loop is CASSGSSRGTIQYF. CDR3 DNA sequence: TGTGCCAGCAGTGGTTCTAGCAGGGGGACAATTCAGTACTTC. The rearrangement uses TRBV6-1 and TRBJ2-5, with TRBD1 matching over 7 bases. Trimming took 4 bases from V and 11 from J; bases not matched to a gene: 13. Germline CDR1 MNHNS, CDR2 SASEGT. The CDR3 is 14 amino acids.

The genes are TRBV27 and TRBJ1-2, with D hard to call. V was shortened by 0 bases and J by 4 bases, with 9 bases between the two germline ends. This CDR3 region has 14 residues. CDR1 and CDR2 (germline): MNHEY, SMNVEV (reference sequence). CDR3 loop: CASSLSTSLYGYTF. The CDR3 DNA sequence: TGTGCCAGCAGTTTATCGACATCACTCTATGGCTACACCTTC.